This T cell receptor beta chain was found in a study of T cell responses to AZD1222 COVID-19 vaccine. Broader study findings: Among AZD1222 vaccinees, only six or seven were seropositive at baseline. White British donors predominated, females outnumbered males, and clonal diversity was possibly underestimated.

The V end was cut by 4 bases, the J end by 1 base, with 2 bases between. The CDR3 consists of 12 residues. Germline CDR1 reads LGHDT; CDR2 reads YNNKEL (reference sequence). The assay was immunoSEQ multiplex PCR, and TCRdb's table has in-frame clones only and misses some. The sample lists more than 90,000 clones, more than 70% occurring once. Concerning this clone: Antigen: not known.

This TCR was recovered from an adult who received the AZD1222 COVID-19 vaccine. The rearrangement uses TRBV3-1 (or the pseudogene TRBV3-2) and TRBJ2-4; D is ambiguous. The sample was peripheral blood, taken 28 days after the second AZD1222 dose. CDR3 residues: CASSLAKNIQYF. The CDR3 DNA sequence: TGTGCCAGCAGCCTGGCCAAAAACATTCAGTACTTC.